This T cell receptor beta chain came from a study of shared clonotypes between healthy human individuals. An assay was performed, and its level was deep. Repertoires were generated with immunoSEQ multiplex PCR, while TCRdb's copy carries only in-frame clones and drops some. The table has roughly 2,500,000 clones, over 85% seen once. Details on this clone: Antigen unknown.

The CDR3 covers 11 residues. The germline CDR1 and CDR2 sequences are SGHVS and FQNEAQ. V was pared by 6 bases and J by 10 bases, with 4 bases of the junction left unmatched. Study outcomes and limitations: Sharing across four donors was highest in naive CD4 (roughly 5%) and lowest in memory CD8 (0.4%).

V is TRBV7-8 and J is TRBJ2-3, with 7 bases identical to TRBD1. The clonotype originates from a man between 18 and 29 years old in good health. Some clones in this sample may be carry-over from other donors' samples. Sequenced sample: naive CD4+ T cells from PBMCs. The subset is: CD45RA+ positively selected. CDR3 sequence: CASRLQGSQYF. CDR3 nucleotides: TGTGCCAGCAGGCTACAGGGGTCGCAGTATTTT.